This is a list of T cell receptor beta chains from one sample in a study of multiple sclerosis patients with progressive multifocal leukoencephalopathy. The protocol was immunoSEQ multiplex PCR, while the TCRdb copy is restricted to in-frame clones and leaves out a portion. The sample yields tens of thousands of clones, around 89% seen once. The sequencing here drew on PBMCs, taken from a patient treated with natalizumab. These receptor sequences come from a human donor with multiple sclerosis. The CDR3 runs from the conserved cysteine through the conserved F or W. D genes are given only for firm matches. Clone size is shown for a subset of rows, as once, few, many or a class of expanded clone.

abundance,d_gene,j_gene,v_gene,CDR3aa,CDR3nt
few,TRBD2,TRBJ2-1,TRBV30,CAWTRLAGAKNEQFF,TGTGCCTGGACCCGTTTAGCGGGCGCTAAAAATGAGCAGTTCTTC
NA,TRBD1,TRBJ1-1,TRBV7-2,CASSPPPQGGNTEAFF,TGTGCCAGCAGCCCACCCCCTCAGGGGGGGAACACTGAAGCTTTCTTT
NA,NA,TRBJ2-2,TRBV10-3,CAISERGRETGELFF,TGTGCCATCAGTGAAAGGGGAAGGGAGACCGGGGAGCTGTTTTTT
NA,TRBD2,TRBJ2-1,TRBV28,CASSLSTSGGLDEQFF,TGTGCCAGCAGTTTAAGTACTAGCGGGGGTCTCGATGAGCAGTTCTTC
NA,NA,TRBJ1-1,TRBV6-4,CASKGEGDPGWLMNTEAFF,TGTGCCAGCAAGGGGGAGGGGGACCCTGGGTGGTTGATGAACACTGAAGCTTTCTTT
NA,NA,TRBJ1-6,TRBV4-2,CASSQAGSTQWGSPLHF,TGTGCCAGCAGCCAAGCTGGGAGCACGCAATGGGGATCACCCCTCCACTTT
NA,NA,TRBJ2-7,TRBV4-2,CASSHTHPKGYEQYF,TGTGCCAGCAGCCACACACACCCAAAGGGGTACGAGCAGTACTTC
NA,NA,TRBJ2-7,TRBV4-2,CASSQDPPAQGPYEQYF,TGTGCCAGCAGCCAAGATCCGCCGGCCCAGGGTCCTTACGAGCAGTACTTC
NA,NA,TRBJ1-5,TRBV9,CASSVGGEGNQPQHF,TGTGCCAGCAGCGTCGGGGGGGAGGGCAATCAGCCCCAGCATTTT
NA,NA,TRBJ1-5,TRBV15,CATSRGTGGVYQPQHF,TGTGCCACCAGCAGGGGGACGGGGGGCGTTTATCAGCCCCAGCATTTT
NA,NA,TRBJ1-1,TRBV30,CAWTDTEAFF,TGTGCCTGGACCGACACTGAAGCTTTCTTT
NA,NA,TRBJ1-2,TRBV28,CASSDLAGDDYGYTF,TGTGCCAGCAGTGACCTGGCGGGGGACGACTATGGCTACACCTTC
NA,TRBD2,TRBJ2-7,TRBV9,CASSPKSGGSHEQYF,TGTGCCAGCAGCCCCAAGAGCGGGGGTTCCCACGAGCAGTACTTC
once,NA,TRBJ1-4,TRBV2,CASRPRVTNEKLFF,TGTGCCAGCAGACCCAGGGTGACTAATGAAAAACTGTTTTTT
NA,TRBD1,TRBJ2-1,TRBV7-2,CASSFRDRGRNEQFF,TGTGCCAGCAGCTTCAGGGACAGGGGGCGCAATGAGCAGTTCTTC
NA,NA,TRBJ1-2,TRBV7-2,CAGQKGGKGVYGYTF,TGTGCCGGCCAAAAAGGAGGGAAGGGAGTATATGGCTACACCTTC
once,TRBD1,TRBJ2-2,TRBV5-1,CASSFDVGQDTGELFF,TGCGCCAGCAGCTTCGATGTCGGACAGGACACCGGGGAGCTGTTTTTT
NA,TRBD1,TRBJ2-3,TRBV2,CATRDRVSTDTQYF,TGTGCCACCCGGGACAGGGTAAGCACAGATACGCAGTATTTT
NA,NA,TRBJ1-1,TRBV7-9,CASSFPSTEAFF,TGTGCCAGCAGTTTTCCCTCCACTGAAGCTTTCTTT
NA,NA,TRBJ1-1,TRBV15,CATSPRGYQGTGRAFF,TGTGCCACCAGCCCCCGAGGGTATCAAGGGACGGGGAGAGCTTTCTTT
NA,NA,TRBJ1-5,TRBV19,CASSMRGGNSNQPQHF,TGTGCCAGTAGTATGAGGGGGGGAAATAGCAATCAGCCCCAGCATTTT
NA,NA,TRBJ2-2,TRBV11-3,CASSLRRNTGELFF,TGTGCCAGCAGCTTACGGCGGAACACCGGGGAGCTGTTTTTT
NA,NA,TRBJ1-1,TRBV7-9,CASSQPQGMNTEAFF,TGTGCCAGCAGTCAACCACAGGGAATGAACACTGAAGCTTTCTTT
NA,NA,TRBJ1-1,TRBV7-2,CASSVMEGATEAFF,TGTGCCAGCAGCGTTATGGAAGGGGCCACTGAAGCTTTCTTT
few,NA,TRBJ1-1,TRBV16,CASSQSGAGRNTEAFF,TGTGCCAGCAGCCAATCCGGGGCAGGGCGTAACACTGAAGCTTTCTTT
NA,NA,TRBJ1-2,TRBV28,CASSGPDGYTF,TGTGCCAGCAGTGGTCCGGATGGCTACACCTTC
once,NA,TRBJ1-3,TRBV30,CAAQFSGNTIYF,TGTGCCGCCCAATTCTCTGGAAACACCATATATTTT
NA,NA,TRBJ1-1,TRBV6-6,CASSYRVGGPQAFF,TGTGCCAGCAGTTATCGGGTTGGAGGGCCGCAAGCTTTCTTT
few,NA,TRBJ2-3,TRBV7-9,CASSLSDSGTTDTQYF,TGTGCCAGCAGCTTATCAGATAGCGGAACCACAGATACGCAGTATTTT
NA,TRBD1,TRBJ2-2,TRBV5-1,CASSLEGTGATGELFF,TGCGCCAGCAGCTTGGAAGGGACAGGGGCCACCGGGGAGCTGTTTTTT
NA,TRBD1,TRBJ2-7,TRBV27,CASRTGGSFPYEQYF,TGTGCCAGCAGGACAGGGGGATCCTTCCCCTACGAGCAGTACTTC
NA,TRBD1,TRBJ2-2,TRBV4-2,CASSGDRSGELFF,TGTGCCAGCAGCGGGGACAGGTCCGGGGAGCTGTTTTTT
NA,TRBD2,TRBJ2-2,TRBV4-3,CASSQVGGAPGELFF,TGCGCCAGCAGCCAAGTCGGGGGGGCCCCCGGGGAGCTGTTTTTT
NA,NA,TRBJ2-7,TRBV5-1,CASSSENYEQYF,TGCGCCAGCAGCTCAGAAAACTACGAGCAGTACTTC
NA,TRBD1,TRBJ1-2,TRBV5-1,CASSVGTEFVYGYTF,TGCGCCAGCTCCGTGGGGACAGAATTCGTCTATGGCTACACCTTC
NA,NA,TRBJ2-1,TRBV21-1,CASVPRGRKGEQFF,TGTGCCAGCGTGCCTAGGGGACGGAAAGGTGAGCAGTTCTTC
few,NA,TRBJ1-2,TRBV5-6,CASSLDLLRPNYGYTF,TGTGCCAGCAGCTTGGACCTGCTAAGACCAAACTATGGCTACACCTTC
NA,NA,TRBJ2-5,TRBV7-7,CASSLAVTETQYF,TGTGCCAGCAGCTTAGCGGTGACGGAGACCCAGTACTTC
NA,NA,TRBJ1-2,TRBV27,CASSFVLRGASYGYTF,TGTGCCAGCAGTTTTGTTTTAAGGGGCGCGAGCTATGGCTACACCTTC
NA,TRBD1,TRBJ2-7,TRBV14,CASSQRRDRGYEQYF,TGTGCCAGCAGCCAGAGAAGGGACAGGGGTTACGAGCAGTACTTC
NA,TRBD1,TRBJ1-2,TRBV7-3,CASSLGQGVGYGYTF,TGTGCCAGCAGCTTAGGACAGGGCGTTGGGTATGGCTACACCTTC
NA,TRBD1,TRBJ1-2,TRBV4-3,CASSLDRTGRAGYTF,TGCGCCAGCAGCCTAGATAGGACAGGGCGGGCTGGCTACACCTTC
once,NA,TRBJ2-1,TRBV29-1,CSVEILNEQFF,TGCAGCGTTGAAATTTTAAATGAGCAGTTCTTC
NA,TRBD1,TRBJ2-7,TRBV7-9,CASSYSPGTGSYEQYF,TGTGCCAGCAGCTACAGTCCCGGGACAGGCTCCTACGAGCAGTACTTC
NA,TRBD2,TRBJ2-5,TRBV5-6,CASSPGLAGGPETQYF,TGTGCCAGCAGCCCGGGACTAGCGGGGGGGCCGGAGACCCAGTACTTC
NA,NA,TRBJ2-5,TRBV7-9,CASSGLGGLTETQYF,TGTGCCAGCAGCGGCCTGGGTGGGTTGACGGAGACCCAGTACTTC
NA,NA,TRBJ2-7,TRBV7-3,CASSVQGSYEQYF,TGTGCCAGCAGCGTGCAGGGGAGCTACGAGCAGTACTTC
NA,NA,TRBJ1-2,TRBV4-1,CASSQEQRQAYGYTF,TGCGCCAGCAGCCAAGAGCAAAGGCAGGCCTATGGCTACACCTTC
once,NA,TRBJ1-1,TRBV2,CASNPSDSNTEAFF,TGTGCCAGCAACCCCTCGGACAGTAACACTGAAGCTTTCTTT
NA,NA,TRBJ1-2,TRBV30,CAWSRGGLNYGYTF,TGTGCCTGGAGTCGGGGGGGCCTTAACTATGGCTACACCTTC
NA,NA,TRBJ2-7,TRBV11-2,CASSLASATYEQYF,TGTGCCAGCAGCTTAGCATCTGCCACCTACGAGCAGTACTTC
once,NA,TRBJ1-2,TRBV10-2,CATNRDDYGYTF,TGCGCCACGAACAGGGATGACTATGGCTACACCTTC
NA,TRBD1,TRBJ1-2,TRBV18,CASSPRTGGDYGYTF,TGTGCCAGCTCACCTAGGACAGGGGGCGACTATGGCTACACCTTC
NA,NA,TRBJ2-3,TRBV5-4,CASSDFADTQYF,TGTGCCAGCAGCGACTTTGCAGATACGCAGTATTTT